This TCR beta chain derives from a study of T cell responses to AZD1222 COVID-19 vaccine. Points from the study as a whole: Repertoires were obtained only post-peak T cell response. Researchers report vaccine-associated CD4 TCRs spanning spike, with dominance at 160-218 and 743-854. White British ancestry dominated among donors, who included more females, and clonal diversity was possibly underestimated. Spike-specific TCR breadth and depth rose after two AZD1222 doses.

V was cut by 6 bases and J by 7 bases, with 22 bases left in between. The CDR3 contains 15 residues. CDR1 and CDR2 (germline): SEHNR, FQNEAQ (reference sequence). Worth noting for this clone: Antigen unknown.

This table comes from immunoSEQ multiplex PCR, and its TCRdb copy is limited to in-frame clones, with some not included. The sample holds about 120,000 clones, 75% to 90% seen once. The genes are TRBV7-9 and TRBJ2-7; possibly TRBD2 for D (5 bases). This receptor was obtained from an adult in good health. This specimen was peripheral blood, taken on day 0 of AZD1222 vaccination. The CDR3 DNA is TGTGCCAGCAGTTTGACGACTATGGCCCTCGGAGAGCAGTACTTC. Translating it yields CASSLTTMALGEQYF.